This record covers a single T cell receptor (beta chain). The data belong to a study of T cells in tuberculosis. The method was immunoSEQ multiplex PCR; TCRdb's version includes in-frame clones alone and lacks a portion of them. The data hold under 50,000 clones, with 94% observed a single time. Noted time point: new active TB diagnosis, blood taken before or within 7 days of starting treatment. Each patient had positive sputum smear microscopy and/or positive culture. Trimming at V came to 0 bases and at J to 4 bases, leaving 4 bases not matched to a gene. The germline CDR1 and CDR2 sequences are GTSNPN and SVGIG (reference sequence). The CDR3 runs to 15 residues.

The chain recombines TRBV30 with TRBJ2-3, with TRBD2 matching over 10 bases. The specimen was PBMCs, collected at tuberculosis diagnosis. This TCR was sampled from an adult with tuberculosis. The CDR3 sequence: CAWSVQRGGSDTQYF. The DNA of the CDR3 is TGTGCCTGGAGTGTACAGCGGGGGGGGTCAGATACGCAGTATTTT.